The present TCR beta chain was sequenced within a study of lymphopenia after photon versus proton radiotherapy. Points from the study as a whole: Oligoclonal CD8+ Temra expansion after nadir drove photon patients' diversity drop. Photon-treated patients lost naive T cells and TCR diversity; proton-treated stayed stable.

Profiling relied on immunoSEQ multiplex PCR, and the TCRdb table lists in-frame clones only, not all of them. The sample carries 42,000 or so clones, about 83% recorded once. Turning to this clone: Its antigen is unidentified.

The source was peripheral blood, collected from a patient treated with proton-based radiotherapy. The TCR originated in a woman in her 70s with pancreatic cancer.

CDR3 residues: CASSPWPYEQYF. CDR3 coding DNA: TGTGCCAGCAGTCCCTGGCCCTACGAGCAGTACTTC. This chain uses TRBV28 with TRBJ2-7, with D uncertain. Germline loops: CDR1 MDHEN, CDR2 SYDVKM. There are 12 residues in the CDR3. Trimming removed 5 bases from V and 2 bases from J, with 7 bases in between.